The T cell receptor (beta chain) under discussion was sequenced for a study of shared clonotypes between healthy human individuals. This clone appeared a single time. Its specificity is unknown. The germline CDR1 and CDR2 sequences are MNHEY and SVGAGI. With 3 bases clipped from V and 5 bases from J, the junction kept 8 bases outside the gene matches. This CDR3 spans 15 amino acids. Clones were sequenced by immunoSEQ multiplex PCR, and TCRdb holds only the in-frame ones, with some missing. The table lists a few million clones, around nine tenths of them singletons. Notes on the study in general: Non-shared clonotypes displayed generation probabilities falling below those of clonotypes present in all four donors.

This sequence joins TRBV6-5 and TRBJ2-7; TRBD1 matches at 9 bases. The specimen was naive CD4+ T cells sorted from blood. Subset noted: CD45RA+ positively selected. This clonotype originated in a man aged 18-30 years in good health. The CDR3 region has the DNA TGTGCCAGCAGTTATGGAGGGACAGGGTTAAACGAGCAGTACTTC. Its translation is CASSYGGTGLNEQYF.